This section outlines one T cell receptor (beta chain) sequence together with its context. Its antigen has not been determined. No much larger clone exists at a distance of one base, and base qualities are not known. The method behind the library was 5' RACE. The listed sequencing device is Illumina HiSeq 2500. A second PCR of about 6 to 11 cycles was performed with a sample-barcoded 5' primer and a J-beta primer mix. A unique molecular identifier was introduced onto each TCR beta cDNA molecule by a template-switch 5' adaptor carrying 12 random nucleotides. Each sample yielded at least 2.5 million CDR3-containing paired-end reads. All of the RNA was converted into first-strand cDNA using the Mint cDNA synthesis kit, with a TRBC-specific oligonucleotide serving as the primer. Following uracil-DNA glycosylase treatment, all cDNA underwent a first 18-cycle PCR with the universal primers M1SS and BC2_uni_R. Per the authors' processing: Each sample was normalized by randomly selecting 1 million high-quality reads, each carrying a distinct molecular identifier. Reads sharing molecular identifiers were discarded rather than binned into consensus sequences. MiTCR, set to a Q25 quality threshold and the strictest error-elimination algorithm, was used for CDR3 identification, clonotype clustering and error correction. A nonparametric unseen species model with Euler transformation was used to estimate a lower bound on total TCR beta diversity. Through fastp at Q25 and MiXCR, TCRdb rebuilt clones from the public reads, retaining in-frame beta chains. Identical CDR3 protein sequences are pooled into one entry, listed with their most common genes and DNA. TCRdb, rather than the study authors, made the V and J calls. Present in this sample are 850,000 to 1,000,000 distinct CDR3 sequences, around 48% of which were seen just once. The ten largest make up 13% of the sample.

This sample is part of a study of blood T cells in healthy people across ages (dated by TCRdb to about 2015). About the study as a whole: In model experiments, roughly one uniquely barcoded TCR beta cDNA molecule per two T cells was captured by template switching. To avoid experimental bias, donors of different ages were spread randomly across the sequencing lanes. Four age groups were formed from the donors: young (average about 17 years), middle-aged (approximately 42), aged (more than 55) and long-lived (82). Using deep sequencing normalized with unique cDNA molecular identifiers, the study measured how TCR beta repertoire diversity changes with age. The study analyzed two additional independent replicas of 1 million unique cDNA reads from the same blood draw for two donors, one aged 18 to 29 and one aged 80 or older.

Donors were roughly 40 systemically healthy Caucasian individuals from Russia aged 6 to 90 years. Each donor gave about 9.2 milliliters of peripheral blood, drawn into EDTA-treated Vacutainer tubes. Ficoll-Paque density-gradient centrifugation was used to isolate PBMCs, with at least 6 million obtained per sample. Trizol reagent was used to extract total RNA from PBMCs, with at least 6 micrograms per sample. For every donor, an aliquot of PBMCs went through flow cytometry to measure the percentages of naive CD45RAhigh/CD27high T cells. From its cysteine to its phenylalanine, the CDR3 spans 15 amino acids. The read is trimmed to its CDR3 DNA, 45 bases read in frame from base 1. For CDR1 and CDR2, the germline V gene lists SGHRS and YFSETQ. Trimming removed 4 bases from V and 1 base from J; the gene matches leave 7 bases unexplained. General findings and caveats noted by the study authors: Total diversity estimates from one million sequenced T cells were considered lower bounds and underestimates. The percentage of naive T cells measured by flow cytometry correlated strongly with observed TCR beta diversity. Observed TCR beta diversity per million T cells fell roughly linearly with age, and a significant reduction was already apparent by age roughly 40. Donor CMV infection status was unknown, potentially confounding age-related changes in expanded clonotypes. Conclusive comparison of naive and antigen-experienced compartments was prevented by the profiling of bulk unsorted PBMCs. Compared with the aged group, more naive CD4+ T cells, fewer expanded clones and increased TCR diversity were shown by the long-lived group, suggesting age selection.

In this chain, TRBV5-1 is recombined with TRBJ2-5; the central 7 bases match TRBD2. The sequence came from a young man in good health. Material: blood. This receptor has the CDR3 CASSTGGGVQETQYF. The nucleotides read TGCGCCAGCAGCACGGGGGGTGGGGTCCAAGAGACCCAGTACTTC.